One T cell receptor (beta chain) is described in this entry. The antigen remains unidentified. PCR used 60 Vbeta primers and 13 Jbeta primers. Produced via immunoSEQ multiplex PCR; TCRdb's table is partial and in-frame only. This sample has 200,000 to 250,000 clones; 70% to 90% occur once, and the top ten carry over 1%. This record belongs to a study of cytomegalovirus exposure and HLA in healthy donors. Study-level findings and limits: The authors listed 180 or so TCR beta chains as cytomegalovirus-associated.

The sequencing sample was made of PBMCs. This sequence originates from a human donor in good health.

CDR3 DNA: TGCGCCAGCAGCACTAGGGTGGAGTCCTACGAGCAGTACTTC. This translates into CASSTRVESYEQYF. This chain uses TRBV5-1 with TRBJ2-7; D may be TRBD2 (5 bases). CDR3 length: 14 amino acids. Germline V CDR1 and CDR2: SGHRS, YFSETQ. V lost 4 bases, J lost 1 base, and 12 bases lay in between.